Reported below is one T cell receptor (beta chain). Participants had their cohort set by participant-reported clinical history. The study counted Cohort 3 donors as recovered given two negative PCRs, clearance, or symptom resolution. In the original analysis: Estimated nucleated cell counts came from reference gene primer amplification. The protocol was immunoSEQ multiplex PCR, while the TCRdb copy is restricted to in-frame clones and leaves out a portion. The DNA gave D and trimming, while V, J and clone size come from that table. The data contain 300,000 to 450,000 clones, about 87% of them singletons. The CDR3 extends over 17 amino acids. V lost 3 bases, J lost 3 bases, and 13 bases stayed unmatched. Germline V gene data show CDR1 as SNHLY and CDR2 as FYNNEI. The data derive from a study of blood T cell repertoires in COVID-19.

The chain combines TRBV2 with TRBJ1-2; 7 bases line up with TRBD1. This TCR was recovered from a man in his thirties or forties who had recovered from COVID-19. Sample: PBMCs or T cells enriched from blood (not recorded which). This CDR3 is CASSDTPYRGLDYGYTF. The DNA of the CDR3 is TGTGCCAGCAGTGATACACCCTACAGGGGATTGGACTATGGCTACACCTTC.